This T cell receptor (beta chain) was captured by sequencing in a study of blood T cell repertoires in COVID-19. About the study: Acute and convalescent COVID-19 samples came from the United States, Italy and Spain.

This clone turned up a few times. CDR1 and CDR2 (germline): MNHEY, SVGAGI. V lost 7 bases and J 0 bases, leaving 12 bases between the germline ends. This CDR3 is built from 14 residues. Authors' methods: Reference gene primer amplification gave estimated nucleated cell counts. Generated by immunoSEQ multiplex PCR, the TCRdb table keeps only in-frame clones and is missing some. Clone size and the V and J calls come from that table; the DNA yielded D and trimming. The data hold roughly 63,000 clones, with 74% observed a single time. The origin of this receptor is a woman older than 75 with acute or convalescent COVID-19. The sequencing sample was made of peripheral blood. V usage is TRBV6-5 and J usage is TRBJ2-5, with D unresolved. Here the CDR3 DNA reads TGTGCCAGCACCGGAGAGATGTACCAAGAGACCCAGTACTTC. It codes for CASTGEMYQETQYF.